Shown below are 31 T cell receptor beta chains from a single sample sequenced in a study of T cell changes during pregnancy in multiple sclerosis. Method: immunoSEQ multiplex PCR; TCRdb's copy keeps in-frame clones and lacks some. Seen here are roughly 30,000 clones, about 93% observed once, and the top ten hold 0.41%. Sequenced here: CD4+ T cells from peripheral blood mononuclear cells, sampled in the second trimester of pregnancy. The receptors derive from a female donor with multiple sclerosis, enrolled in a pregnancy study.

The rearrangement uses TRBV5-1 and TRBJ2-2; a possible D gene is TRBD2 (5 bases). With 5 bases removed from V and 5 bases from J, the gap between germline ends came to 19 bases. Germline V gene data show CDR1 as SGHRS and CDR2 as YFSETQ. The CDR3 is 16 amino acids. This CDR3 is CASRRESETGTGELFF. The DNA of the CDR3 is TGCGCCAGCAGGCGTGAGTCCGAAACGGGGACCGGGGAGCTGTTTTTT.

The rearrangement uses TRBV7-6 and TRBJ2-3, with 8 nucleotides matching TRBD2. This CDR3 contains 16 residues. The V and J ends lost 1 base and 3 bases, in that order; junction bases with no gene match: 6. The V gene's germline CDR1 is SGHVS and CDR2 FNYEAQ. CDR3 sequence: CASSLGAGGETDTQYF. CDR3 nucleotides: TGTGCCAGCAGCTTAGGTGCGGGAGGAGAGACAGATACGCAGTATTTT.

The genes are TRBV9 and TRBJ1-1; D remains unclear. From germline, CDR1 is SGDLS and CDR2 YYNGEE. CDR3 size: 13 residues. The V end lost 0 bases, the J end lost 11 bases, and 14 bases lay between the germline ends. CDR3 loop: CASSVAPSGDAFF. The DNA of the CDR3 is TGTGCCAGCAGCGTAGCTCCCTCGGGTGACGCTTTCTTT.

This clone was found once. This sequence joins TRBV5-4 and TRBJ1-6; D is ambiguous. The CDR3 covers 15 residues. Germline V gene sequence: CDR1 SGHNT, CDR2 YYREEE (reference sequence). V lost 1 base to trimming and J lost 2 bases, with 7 bases between them. The CDR3 DNA is TGTGCCAGCAGCTTGACAGCGGCCTATAATTCACCCCTCCACTTT. This encodes CASSLTAAYNSPLHF.

The chain has TRBV7-9 and TRBJ2-4; D remains ambiguous. Germline V gene data show CDR1 as SEHNR and CDR2 as FQNEAQ (reference sequence). The germline V and J ends were trimmed by 1 base and 0 bases, with 13 bases remaining between them. The CDR3 is made up of 17 amino acids. The CDR3 DNA reads TGTGCCAGCAGCTTAGATATTGAGATTTTAGCCAAAAACATTCAGTACTTC. Protein: CASSLDIEILAKNIQYF.

This chain joins TRBV11-2 and TRBJ2-1; 9 bases map to TRBD2. There are 15 residues in the CDR3. V lost 4 bases to trimming and J lost 7 bases; unmatched junction nucleotides: 8. CDR1 and CDR2 (germline): SGHAT, FQNNGV. CDR3 coding DNA: TGTGCCAGCAGCTCGTTTAGCGGGAGAAATAATGAGCAGTTCTTC. Its protein is CASSSFSGRNNEQFF.

The rearrangement links TRBV5-1 to TRBJ1-4; D gene uncertain. V was cut by 0 bases and J by 7 bases, with 10 bases left in between. The CDR3 length is 14 residues. CDR1 is SGHRS and CDR2 is YFSETQ in the germline V gene. Here the CDR3 reads CASSLADSGEKLFF. CDR3 coding DNA: TGCGCCAGCAGCTTGGCGGATAGCGGTGAAAAACTGTTTTTT.

The genes are TRBV4-3 and TRBJ1-2; 7 positions agree with TRBD1. V lost 0 bases and J lost 7; bases outside the gene matches: 8. This CDR3 comprises 15 residues. Germline V gene lookup returns CDR1 LGHNA and CDR2 YSLEER. CDR3 residues: CASSQDRGLTTGYTF. The CDR3 DNA reads TGCGCCAGCAGCCAAGATAGGGGGCTGACTACTGGCTACACCTTC.

The J gene is TRBJ2-7, the V gene TRBV18; TRBD2 agrees at 8 bases. With V trimmed by 2 bases and J by 4 bases, 10 bases remained unmatched. Germline assignment: CDR1 KGHSH and CDR2 LQKENI. The CDR3 length is 16 residues. The CDR3 loop reads CASSPGRGSGAYEQYF. The CDR3 bases are TGTGCCAGCTCACCAGGTCGGGGTAGCGGGGCATACGAGCAGTACTTC.

J is TRBJ1-1 and V is TRBV30; no clear D. Between the trimmed V and J ends, which lost 2 bases and 4 bases, there was a span of 11 bases. Germline assignment: CDR1 GTSNPN and CDR2 SVGIG (reference sequence). CDR3 length equals 13 residues. CDR3 region: CAWSLERGTEAFF. DNA for the CDR3: TGTGCCTGGAGTCTGGAGCGAGGCACTGAAGCTTTCTTT.

This clone was counted a single time. The genes are TRBV7-8 and TRBJ2-1; weak D call: TRBD2 (5 bases). Germline CDR1 is SGHVS and CDR2 is FQNEAQ. V lost 3 bases to trimming and J lost 9 bases, with 18 bases between them. The CDR3 is made up of 15 amino acids. This CDR3 reads CASSLGPGVRGEQFF. As DNA, the CDR3 is TGTGCCAGCAGCTTGGGCCCGGGCGTCCGGGGTGAGCAGTTCTTC.

A note on this clone: Because the CDR3's place on the DNA is in doubt, the DNA is left out and the CDR3 is given as listed by TCRdb. This chain connects TRBV21-1 to TRBJ1-1. TRBV21-1 is annotated as a pseudogene. The CDR3 numbers 14 amino acids, ends counted. CDR3 residues: CASTRWGGGTEAFF.

The V and J genes are TRBV5-6 and TRBJ1-1, with D possibly TRBD1 on 5 matching bases. Germline CDR1 and CDR2: SGHDT and YYEEEE. This CDR3 has 13 residues. V was pared by 2 bases and J by 5 bases, with 10 bases between. CDR3 amino acids: CASSFGGGTEAFF. CDR3 bases: TGTGCCAGCAGCTTTGGGGGGGGAACTGAAGCTTTCTTT.

The rearrangement links TRBV9 to TRBJ2-7; 12 bases map to TRBD2. The J segment lost 4 bases and the V segment lost 0 bases, leaving 29 bases of the junction unmatched. Germline CDR1 SGDLS, CDR2 YYNGEE. There are 24 residues in the CDR3. The chain's CDR3 is CASSVVTSWSLAPGLAGSVYEQYF. DNA of the CDR3: TGTGCCAGCAGCGTAGTTACCTCTTGGTCCTTAGCCCCCGGACTAGCGGGATCCGTTTACGAGCAGTACTTC. Full variable domain (outside the CDR3, taken from reference TRBV9 and TRBJ2-7): DSGVTQTPKHLITATGQRVTLRCSPRSGDLSVYWYQQSLDQGLQFLIQYYNGEERAKGNILERFSAQQFPDLHSELNLSSLELGDSALYFCASSVVTSWSLAPGLAGSVYEQYFGPGTRLTVT.

This rearrangement joins TRBV19 to TRBJ2-7; TRBD1 agrees at 8 bases. Germline lookup yields CDR1 LNHDA and CDR2 SQIVND (reference sequence). The CDR3 is 12 amino acids. V was pared by 6 bases and J by 7 bases, with 5 bases of the junction left unmatched. The CDR3 protein is CASRDRVGEQYF. CDR3 sequence (DNA): TGTGCCAGTAGGGACAGGGTGGGGGAGCAGTACTTC.

V gene TRBV7-9 combines with J gene TRBJ2-7; 8 bases fit TRBD2. The V and J ends lost 0 bases and 1 base, in that order; junction bases with no gene match: 11. There are 18 residues in the CDR3. Germline CDR1 reads SEHNR; CDR2 reads FQNEAQ (reference sequence). CDR3 nucleotide sequence: TGTGCCAGCAGCTTAGCCCCCTCAAGTACTAGCGGATCCTACGAGCAGTACTTC. This encodes CASSLAPSSTSGSYEQYF.

There are a few counts of this clone. V and J are TRBV5-4 and TRBJ2-5; 9 positions match TRBD1. Germline V CDR1 and CDR2: SGHNT, YYREEE (reference sequence). V was clipped by 7 bases and J by 4 bases; unmatched bases: 5. This CDR3 region has 13 residues. DNA of the CDR3: TGTGCCAGCTTGGGACAGGGCGGAGAGACCCAGTACTTC. It specifies CASLGQGGETQYF.

J is TRBJ1-1 and V is TRBV18; 7 bases line up with TRBD1. The CDR3 runs 16 residues. Germline CDR1 KGHSH, CDR2 LQKENI. J gave up 0 bases and V 0 bases, and 4 bases lay outside the gene matches. The CDR3 protein is CASSPPGQLMNTEAFF. CDR3 coding DNA: TGTGCCAGCTCACCACCGGGACAGCTTATGAACACTGAAGCTTTCTTT.

The chain uses TRBV12-5 and TRBJ1-2; maybe TRBD1 (5 bases). V was clipped by 5 bases and J by 0 bases, with 10 bases between them. CDR1 LGHNT and CDR2 FRNRAP come from the germline V gene. CDR3 length: 14 residues. As DNA, the CDR3 is TGTGCTAGTGGTAGAACAGGAGCTAACTATGGCTACACCTTC. Protein: CASGRTGANYGYTF.

The rearrangement links TRBV19 to TRBJ2-3, with TRBD2 matching over 13 bases. V gave up 3 bases and J gave up 2 bases; unmatched junction bases: 5. The CDR3 has 17 residues. The germline V gene has CDR1 LNHDA and CDR2 SQIVND (reference sequence). CDR3 sequence: CASSMKTSGRITDTQYF. Here the CDR3 DNA reads TGTGCCAGTAGTATGAAGACTAGCGGGAGGATCACAGATACGCAGTATTTT. The entire variable domain, with the rest obtained from reference TRBV19 and TRBJ2-3, is as follows: DGGITQSPKYLFRKEGQNVTLSCEQNLNHDAMYWYRQDPGQGLRLIYYSQIVNDFQKGDIAEGYSVSREKKESFPLTVTSAQKNPTAFYLCASSMKTSGRITDTQYFGPGTRLTVL.

The chain links TRBV7-8 to TRBJ1-2; possibly TRBD1 for D (6 bases). Trimming took off 4 bases at V and 6 bases at J, with 18 bases between the two ends. CDR3 length: 15 amino acids. Germline V gene sequence: CDR1 SGHVS, CDR2 FQNEAQ. The CDR3 protein is CASSSGRGAINGYTF. CDR3 DNA: TGTGCCAGCAGCTCCGGCCGGGGGGCGATCAATGGCTACACCTTC. Combining the CDR3 with reference TRBV7-8 and TRBJ1-2 gives the whole variable domain GAGVSQSPRYKVAKRGQDVALRCDPISGHVSLFWYQQALGQGPEFLTYFQNEAQLDKSGLPSDRFFAERPEGSVSTLKIQRTQQEDSAVYLCASSSGRGAINGYTFGSGTRLTVV.

This chain connects TRBV27 to TRBJ2-2; 12 bases align to TRBD1. The CDR3 runs 15 residues. Germline V gene lookup returns CDR1 MNHEY and CDR2 SMNVEV (reference sequence). V shed 6 bases and J 7 bases; nucleotides not matched to a gene: 6. This CDR3 reads CASRPGQGAVGELFF. The CDR3 coding sequence is TGTGCCAGCAGGCCGGGACAGGGGGCCGTCGGGGAGCTGTTTTTT.

The rearrangement joins TRBV19 to TRBJ2-2; 8 bases are shared with TRBD1. With V trimmed by 7 bases and J by 4 bases, 5 bases remained unmatched. The germline CDR1 and CDR2 sequences are LNHDA and SQIVND (reference sequence). The CDR3 extends over 14 amino acids. The CDR3 bases are TGTGCCAGTATGCGACAGGGGTTCACCGGGGAGCTGTTTTTT. Protein product: CASMRQGFTGELFF.

The J gene is TRBJ2-1, the V gene TRBV7-6; 11 nucleotides line up with TRBD1. The CDR3 runs 19 residues. Germline-derived CDR1 and CDR2 are SGHVS and FNYEAQ. V gave up 0 bases and J gave up 3 bases; unmatched junction bases: 10. In nucleotides, the CDR3 is TGTGCCAGCAGCTTAGCGGAGGACAGGGGGCTCCCGAACTACAATGAGCAGTTCTTC. Protein: CASSLAEDRGLPNYNEQFF.

V and J are TRBV2 and TRBJ2-7, with D unclear. V was shortened by 2 bases and J by 2 bases, with 10 bases between the two germline ends. Germline V lookup: CDR1 SNHLY, CDR2 FYNNEI. The CDR3 runs to 14 residues. This chain's CDR3 is CASSEMGRPYEQYF. In DNA, the CDR3 is TGTGCCAGCAGTGAAATGGGCAGACCCTACGAGCAGTACTTC.

This chain links TRBV11-2 with TRBJ1-2, with 7 bases aligning to TRBD1. Looked up from germline, CDR1 is SGHAT and CDR2 is FQNNGV. The CDR3 totals 14 residues. The J segment lost 6 bases and the V segment lost 1 base, leaving 5 bases of the junction unmatched. The CDR3 DNA sequence: TGTGCCAGCAGCTTAGTATTAGGGGGCGATGGCTACACCTTC. Its protein is CASSLVLGGDGYTF. Complete variable domain (other parts from reference TRBV11-2 and TRBJ1-2): EAGVAQSPRYKIIEKRQSVAFWCNPISGHATLYWYQQILGQGPKLLIQFQNNGVVDDSQLPKDRFSAERLKGVDSTLKIQPAKLEDSAVYLCASSLVLGGDGYTFGSGTRLTVV.

J is TRBJ2-7 and V is TRBV2; D remains unclear. Germline lookup yields CDR1 SNHLY and CDR2 FYNNEI. The CDR3 runs 13 residues. V was shortened by 8 bases and J by 0 bases, with 11 bases between the two germline ends. CDR3 loop: CASESLSSYEQYF. The CDR3 coding sequence is TGTGCCAGCGAGAGTTTAAGCTCCTACGAGCAGTACTTC. The full variable domain, rest sourced from reference TRBV2 and TRBJ2-7, is EPEVTQTPSHQVTQMGQEVILRCVPISNHLYFYWYRQILGQKVEFLVSFYNNEISEKSEIFDDQFSVERPDGSNFTLKIRSTKLEDSAMYFCASESLSSYEQYFGPGTRLTVT.

The V gene is TRBV5-4, the J gene TRBJ2-7, with TRBD2 matching over 8 bases. The length of the CDR3 is 16 residues. Unmatched junction bases numbered 15, after V lost 4 bases and J lost 6 bases. CDR1 is SGHNT, CDR2 YYREEE, per germline (reference sequence). CDR3 sequence (DNA): TGTGCCAGCAGCGTGGACCCCGCCGGGGGGGGAGGCGAGCAGTACTTC. Protein product: CASSVDPAGGGGEQYF.

The rearrangement uses TRBV18 and TRBJ1-2; D may be TRBD1 (5 bases). V was pared by 3 bases and J by 3 bases, with 11 bases between. CDR3 length: 14 amino acids. Germline-derived CDR1 and CDR2 are KGHSH and LQKENI. CDR3 residues: CASSPQGPDYGYTF. The CDR3 DNA reads as TGTGCCAGCTCACCTCAGGGTCCCGACTATGGCTACACCTTC.

This rearrangement joins TRBV7-3 to TRBJ2-7; D possibly corresponds to TRBD1 (5 bases). This CDR3 is 14 amino acids long. Trimming removed 2 bases at V and 1 base at J, with 9 bases between. Looked up from germline, CDR1 is SGHTA and CDR2 is FQGTGA. As DNA, the CDR3 is TGTGCCAGCAGCTTAGTGGCAGGGTCCTACGAGCAGTACTTC. The encoded protein is CASSLVAGSYEQYF.

V is TRBV7-2 and J is TRBJ2-1; no clear D. With 5 bases removed from V and 8 bases from J, the gap between germline ends came to 10 bases. Germline CDR1 reads SGHTA; CDR2 reads FQGNSA. This CDR3 spans 12 amino acids. The CDR3 reads CASSPSRYEQFF. In nucleotides, the CDR3 is TGTGCCAGCAGCCCTAGTCGGTATGAGCAGTTCTTC.